The source of this T cell receptor beta chain is a study of T-cell memory formation after mild COVID-19. Overall study results and limits: A balance of CD4 and CD8 characterized clones contracting day 15 to 85, whereas later expanders leaned CD4+.

CDR1 SGHTA and CDR2 FQGNSA come from the germline V gene. The CDR3 is 17 amino acids. Trimming stripped 1 base from V and 1 base from J, with 16 bases between. Each CDR3 protein gets one entry after TCRdb re-called the 5' RACE reads with MiXCR. The sample holds about 350,000 distinct CDR3 sequences; approximately 14% are singletons and the top ten take 22%. Remarks on this clonotype: No antigen is known for it.

The TCR originated in a man aged 18 to 30 who had mild COVID-19 (a few samples of this study predate the infection). Cell type and time point are not known. The gene calls are TRBV7-2 and TRBJ2-5; maybe TRBD2 (6 bases). The source material was PBMCs or a T cell subset sorted from them (not recorded which). CDR3 DNA: TGTGCCAGCAGCTTAGTCAGAGGGGTCGGGGGCCAAGAGACCCAGTACTTC. This codes for CASSLVRGVGGQETQYF.